The clone carrying this T cell receptor (beta chain) was seen just once. The source of the sample is a study of blood T cell repertoires in COVID-19. Study background: There were acute and convalescent COVID-19 samples, and they came from the United States, Italy and Spain. The cDNA or gDNA used as material had been derived from T cells, B-cell-depleted T cells, or PBMCs.

The CDR3 contains 13 residues. Germline CDR1 reads MNHNS; CDR2 reads SASEGT. The V end was cut by 3 bases, the J end by 1 base, with 6 bases between. Methods used by the authors: Amplification from reference gene primers served as the basis for estimated nucleated cell counts. Only in-frame clones appear in the TCRdb table, and some are missing; sequencing was by immunoSEQ multiplex PCR. V, J and clone size derive from that table, while D and trimming were established from the DNA sequence. The sample shows around 200,000 clones, roughly 86% of them seen only once. The sequenced material came from peripheral blood. V is TRBV6-1 and J is TRBJ1-2; no clear D gene. The sequence was obtained from a man aged 40-55 years with active or convalescent COVID-19. CDR3 sequence reads: CASSDSVNYGYTF. The DNA for the CDR3 is TGTGCCAGCAGTGACAGTGTTAACTATGGCTACACCTTC.